This T cell receptor beta chain is drawn from a study of blood T cell repertoires in COVID-19. Study summary: T cells, B-cell-depleted T cells, or PBMCs provided the cDNA or gDNA that served as material.

As originally analysed: The assay estimated nucleated cells by amplifying reference gene primers. Using immunoSEQ multiplex PCR, the repertoire was profiled, and TCRdb retains in-frame clones only, with some absent. V and J calls and clone size are as listed in that table; D and trimming were resolved from the DNA. The table includes around 160,000 clones, around 80% detected once. The V end lost 5 bases, the J end lost 2 bases, and 18 bases lay between the germline ends. The CDR3 is 16 residues long. CDR1 and CDR2 from the germline V gene are SGHTA and FQGTGA. Material for sequencing was peripheral blood. The chain couples TRBV7-3 to TRBJ1-2; perhaps TRBD1 as D (6 bases). The clonotype originates from a woman of 80 years or more with acute or convalescent COVID-19. CDR3 DNA: TGTGCCAGCAGCCCCTTTGGCAGGGGCCCCAACTATGGCTACACCTTC. Its protein product is CASSPFGRGPNYGYTF.